This is a list of T cell receptor beta chains from one sample in a study of monozygotic twins with inflammatory bowel disease. From the 5' RACE reads, TCRdb lists one entry per CDR3 protein and no DNA. Listed are approximately 420,000 distinct CDR3 sequences; 2% to 2.5% falls within the top ten. Material: blood. The receptors shown here come from a human donor with ulcerative colitis or Crohn's disease, or a healthy co-twin of an affected twin (not recorded which). The CDR3 runs from the conserved cysteine through the conserved F or W.

cdr3_length	v_call	j_call	cdr3_aa
12	TRBV24-1	TRBJ2-1	CATRRGEDEQFF
12	TRBV29-1	TRBJ2-7	CSVEGRGTEQYF
14	TRBV9	TRBJ2-1	CASSVSGTGPEQFF
13	TRBV3-1	TRBJ1-1	CASSLGLATEAFF
14	TRBV11-2	TRBJ1-2	CASSLGRNPYGYTF
16	TRBV6-2/TRBV6-3	TRBJ2-1	CASRREGLRRDNEQFF
13	TRBV20-1	TRBJ2-5	CSPTSGNQETQYF
14	TRBV20-1	TRBJ2-1	CSARSGGVYNEQFF
15	TRBV5-6	TRBJ2-1	CASSLLAGPNNEQFF
15	TRBV5-1	TRBJ2-3	CASSLGVRGTDTQYF
14	TRBV5-1	TRBJ2-7	CASSLRLADYEQYF
14	TRBV20-1	TRBJ2-3	CSARAGTTPDTQYF
12	TRBV6-2/TRBV6-3	TRBJ2-6	CASSYSTGVLTF
16	TRBV5-1	TRBJ2-7	CASSQNGGRAFGEQYF
12	TRBV6-6	TRBJ2-2	CASGRNTGELFF
15	TRBV19	TRBJ1-5	CASSIPSEGNQPQHF
14	TRBV30	TRBJ2-7	CAWSVQTITYEQYF
14	TRBV6-1	TRBJ1-1	CASSVQPMNTEAFF
16	TRBV5-8	TRBJ2-7	CASSSPIAGGRYEQYF
14	TRBV12-3/TRBV12-4	TRBJ2-7	CASSMSDKSYEQYF
12	TRBV12-3/TRBV12-4	TRBJ1-5	CASSLTRAAQHF
13	TRBV5-1	TRBJ2-1	CASSLDRYNEQFF
15	TRBV20-1	TRBJ1-1	CSARSEGIGGTEAFF
14	TRBV5-1	TRBJ2-7	CASSLLQGADEQYF
14	TRBV7-9	TRBJ2-7	CASSNPGLPYEQYF
15	TRBV12-3/TRBV12-4	TRBJ1-3	CASSRPGRAGNTIYF
14	TRBV5-1	TRBJ2-1	CASSRETGGNEQFF
16	TRBV7-9	TRBJ1-1	CASSLALTGSNTEAFF
13	TRBV7-9	TRBJ2-5	CASSLRQWDSQYF
13	TRBV10-2	TRBJ2-2	CASRDLYPGELFF
13	TRBV5-4	TRBJ2-1	CASSLDSGNEQFF
13	TRBV4-1	TRBJ1-1	CASSQEQGTGTFF
19	TRBV4-1	TRBJ2-1	CASSQERSVRQGPYNEQFF
15	TRBV4-1	TRBJ1-4	CASSQGNSLNEKLFF
13	TRBV12-3/TRBV12-4	TRBJ1-1	CASRQGWNTEAFF
16	TRBV3-1	TRBJ1-1	CASSQEAWHKNTEAFF
13	TRBV12-3/TRBV12-4	TRBJ2-7	CASTPGGPYEQYF
15	TRBV9	TRBJ1-1	CASSVGWGAGAEAFF
14	TRBV9	TRBJ1-4	CASSRQGGYEKLFF
18	TRBV12-3/TRBV12-4	TRBJ1-4	CASSLKDRAFATNEKLFF
16	TRBV5-1	TRBJ1-1	CASSLVGAGMNTEAFF
15	TRBV15	TRBJ1-4	CATKGLGTGEEKLFF
13	TRBV9	TRBJ2-7	CASSSQGASEQYF
16	TRBV4-3	TRBJ2-2	CASSQDTVRSTGELFF
14	TRBV5-6	TRBJ1-4	CASSKIRENEKLFF
13	TRBV7-2	TRBJ2-3	CASSPKGGDTQYF
15	TRBV6-5	TRBJ2-7	CASSFISGGKYEQYF
16	TRBV5-1	TRBJ2-2	CASSLLAGLNTGELFF
14	TRBV28	TRBJ2-5	CASSPWATPETQYF
14	TRBV10-3	TRBJ2-3	CAIRRQGIRDTQYF
14	TRBV6-5	TRBJ1-5	CASSYGQGYQPQHF
16	TRBV11-2	TRBJ1-3	CASSLDLQGNRDTIYF
15	TRBV6-5	TRBJ2-7	CASSYSKGGTYEQYF
15	TRBV27	TRBJ1-6	CASSKGQEFNSPLHF
14	TRBV18	TRBJ2-4	CASSPPRQKNIQYF
12	TRBV2	TRBJ2-1	CASISGVAEQFF
15	TRBV4-1	TRBJ2-7	CASSQDNASSDEQYF
14	TRBV9	TRBJ1-6	CASNPGQEGSPLHF